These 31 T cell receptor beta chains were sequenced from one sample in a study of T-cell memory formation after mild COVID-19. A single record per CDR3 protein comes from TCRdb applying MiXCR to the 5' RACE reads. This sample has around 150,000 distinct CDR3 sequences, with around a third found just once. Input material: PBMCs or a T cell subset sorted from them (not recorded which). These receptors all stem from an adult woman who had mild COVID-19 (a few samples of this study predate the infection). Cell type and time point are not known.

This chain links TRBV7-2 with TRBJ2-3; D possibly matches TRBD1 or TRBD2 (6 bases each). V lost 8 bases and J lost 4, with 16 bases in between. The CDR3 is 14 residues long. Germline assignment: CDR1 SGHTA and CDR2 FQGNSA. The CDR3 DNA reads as TGTGCCAGCGCCCCTGAGAGGGGGGCAGATACGCAGTATTTT. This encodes CASAPERGADTQYF. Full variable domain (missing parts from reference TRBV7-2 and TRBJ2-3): GAGVSQSPSNKVTEKGKDVELRCDPISGHTALYWYRQSLGQGLEFLIYFQGNSAPDKSGLPSDRFSAERTGGSVSTLTIQRTQQEDSAVYLCASAPERGADTQYFGPGTRLTVL.

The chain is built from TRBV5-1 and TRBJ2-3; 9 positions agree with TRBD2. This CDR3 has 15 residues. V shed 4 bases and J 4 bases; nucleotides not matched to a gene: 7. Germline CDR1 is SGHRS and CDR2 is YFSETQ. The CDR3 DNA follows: TGCGCCAGCAGCAAGACTAGCGGCGGGTCAGATACGCAGTATTTT. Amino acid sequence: CASSKTSGGSDTQYF.

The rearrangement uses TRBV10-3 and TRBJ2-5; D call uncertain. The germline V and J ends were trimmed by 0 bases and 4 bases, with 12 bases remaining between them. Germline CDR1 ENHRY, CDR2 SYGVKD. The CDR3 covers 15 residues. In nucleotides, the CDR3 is TGTGCCATCAGTGAGTCCGGCAGCGCTGGAGAGACCCAGTACTTC. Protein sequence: CAISESGSAGETQYF.

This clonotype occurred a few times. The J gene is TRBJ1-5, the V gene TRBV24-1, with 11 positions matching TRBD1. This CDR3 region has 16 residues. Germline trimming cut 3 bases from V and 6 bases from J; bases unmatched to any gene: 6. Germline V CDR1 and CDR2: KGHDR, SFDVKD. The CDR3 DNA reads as TGTGCCACCAGTGATCCCCGGACAGGGGGCGGTCAGCCCCAGCATTTT. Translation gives CATSDPRTGGGQPQHF.

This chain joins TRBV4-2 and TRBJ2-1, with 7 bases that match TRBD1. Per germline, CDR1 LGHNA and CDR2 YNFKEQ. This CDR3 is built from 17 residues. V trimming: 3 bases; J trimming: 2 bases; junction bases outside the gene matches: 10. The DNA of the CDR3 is TGTGCCAGCAGCCAGCGTGGAGACAGGGTGGCCTACAATGAGCAGTTCTTC. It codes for CASSQRGDRVAYNEQFF.

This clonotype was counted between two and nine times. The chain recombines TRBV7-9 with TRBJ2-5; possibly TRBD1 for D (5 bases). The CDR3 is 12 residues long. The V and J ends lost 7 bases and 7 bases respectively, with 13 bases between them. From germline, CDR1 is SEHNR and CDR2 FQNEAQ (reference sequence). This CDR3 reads CASMGPGGTQYF. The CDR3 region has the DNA TGTGCCAGCATGGGGCCTGGTGGGACCCAGTACTTC.

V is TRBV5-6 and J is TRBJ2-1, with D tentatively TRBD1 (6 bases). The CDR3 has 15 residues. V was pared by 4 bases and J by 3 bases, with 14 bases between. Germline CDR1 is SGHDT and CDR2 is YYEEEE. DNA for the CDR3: TGTGCCAGCAGCGCCGGGACACTGAACTACAATGAGCAGTTCTTC. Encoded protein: CASSAGTLNYNEQFF.

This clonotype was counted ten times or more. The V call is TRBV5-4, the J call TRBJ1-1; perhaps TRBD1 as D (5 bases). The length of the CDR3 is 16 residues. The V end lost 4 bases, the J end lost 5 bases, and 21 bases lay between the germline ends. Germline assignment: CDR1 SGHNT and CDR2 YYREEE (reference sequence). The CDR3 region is CASSHWTSTESTEAFF. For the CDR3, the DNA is TGTGCCAGCAGCCACTGGACATCGACGGAGAGTACTGAAGCTTTCTTT.

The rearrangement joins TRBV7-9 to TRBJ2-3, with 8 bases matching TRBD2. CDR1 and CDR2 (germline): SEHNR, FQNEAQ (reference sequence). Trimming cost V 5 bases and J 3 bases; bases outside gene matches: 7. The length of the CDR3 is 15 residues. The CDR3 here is CASSPGGGFTDTQYF. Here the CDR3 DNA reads TGTGCCAGCAGCCCCGGGGGGGGGTTTACAGATACGCAGTATTTT.

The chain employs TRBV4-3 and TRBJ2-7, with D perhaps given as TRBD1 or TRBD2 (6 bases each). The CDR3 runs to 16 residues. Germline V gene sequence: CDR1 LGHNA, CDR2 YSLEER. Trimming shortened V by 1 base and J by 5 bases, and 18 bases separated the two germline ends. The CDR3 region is CASSQGVGGPSHEQYF. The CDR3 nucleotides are TGCGCCAGCAGCCAAGGGGTCGGGGGCCCTAGCCACGAGCAGTACTTC.

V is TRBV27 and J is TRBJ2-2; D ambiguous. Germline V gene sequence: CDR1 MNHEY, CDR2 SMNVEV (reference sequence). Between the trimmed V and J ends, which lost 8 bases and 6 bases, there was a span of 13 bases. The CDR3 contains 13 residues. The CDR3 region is CASRMGFPGELFF. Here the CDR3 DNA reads TGTGCCAGCCGAATGGGGTTTCCCGGGGAGCTGTTTTTT.

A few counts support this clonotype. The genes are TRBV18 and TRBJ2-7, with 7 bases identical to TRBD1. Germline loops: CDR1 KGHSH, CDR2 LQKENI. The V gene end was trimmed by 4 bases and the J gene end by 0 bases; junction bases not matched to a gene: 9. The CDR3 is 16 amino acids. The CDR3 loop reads CASSRTGTESSYEQYF. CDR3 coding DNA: TGTGCCAGCTCACGTACCGGGACAGAGAGCTCCTACGAGCAGTACTTC.

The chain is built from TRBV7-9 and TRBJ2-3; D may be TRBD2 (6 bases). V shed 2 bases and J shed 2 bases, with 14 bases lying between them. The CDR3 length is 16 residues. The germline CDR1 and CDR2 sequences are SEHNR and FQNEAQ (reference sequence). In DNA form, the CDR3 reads TGTGCCAGCAGCTTAATCGGTCTAGCGTACACAGATACGCAGTATTTT. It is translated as CASSLIGLAYTDTQYF.

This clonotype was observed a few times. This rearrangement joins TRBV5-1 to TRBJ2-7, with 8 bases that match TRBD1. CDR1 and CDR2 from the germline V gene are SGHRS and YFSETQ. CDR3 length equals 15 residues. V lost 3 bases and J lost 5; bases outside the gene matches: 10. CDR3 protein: CASSYGQGALDEQYF. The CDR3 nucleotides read TGCGCCAGCAGCTACGGACAGGGAGCCCTTGACGAGCAGTACTTC.

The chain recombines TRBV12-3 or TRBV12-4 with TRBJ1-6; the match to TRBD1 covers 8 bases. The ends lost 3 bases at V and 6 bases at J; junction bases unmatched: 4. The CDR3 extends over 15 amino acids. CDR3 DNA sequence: TGTGCCAGCAGTTTCGCGACAGGGGTTAATTCACCCCTCCACTTT. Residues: CASSFATGVNSPLHF.

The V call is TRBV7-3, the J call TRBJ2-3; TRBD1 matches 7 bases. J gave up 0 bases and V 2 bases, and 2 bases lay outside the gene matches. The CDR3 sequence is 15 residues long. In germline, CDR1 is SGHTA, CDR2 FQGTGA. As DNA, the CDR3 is TGTGCCAGCAGCTTACAGGGGGTTAGCACAGATACGCAGTATTTT. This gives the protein CASSLQGVSTDTQYF.

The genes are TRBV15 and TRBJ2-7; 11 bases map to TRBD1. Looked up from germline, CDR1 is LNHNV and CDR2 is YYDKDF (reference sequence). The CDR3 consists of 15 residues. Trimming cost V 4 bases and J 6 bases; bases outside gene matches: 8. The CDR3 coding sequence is TGTGCCACCAGCACCTCGAGAGGGACAGGGGGCGAGCAGTACTTC. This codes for CATSTSRGTGGEQYF. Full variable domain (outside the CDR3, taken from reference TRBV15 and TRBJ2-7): DAMVIQNPRYQVTQFGKPVTLSCSQTLNHNVMYWYQQKSSQAPKLLFHYYDKDFNNEADTPDNFQSRRPNTSFCFLDIRSPGLGDTAMYLCATSTSRGTGGEQYFGPGTRLTVT.

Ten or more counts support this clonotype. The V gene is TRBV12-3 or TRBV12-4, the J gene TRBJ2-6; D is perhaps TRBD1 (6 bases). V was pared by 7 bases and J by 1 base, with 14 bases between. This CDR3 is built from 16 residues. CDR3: CASTAVRGSGANVLTF. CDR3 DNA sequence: TGTGCCAGCACGGCGGTTAGGGGGTCTGGGGCCAACGTCCTGACTTTC.

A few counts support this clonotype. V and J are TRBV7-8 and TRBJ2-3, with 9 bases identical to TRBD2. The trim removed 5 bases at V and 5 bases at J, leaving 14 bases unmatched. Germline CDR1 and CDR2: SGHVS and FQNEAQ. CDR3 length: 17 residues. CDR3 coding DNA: TGTGCCAGCAGCACTCGGCCTCAGGCGGGGGGGAGAGATACGCAGTATTTT. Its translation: CASSTRPQAGGRDTQYF. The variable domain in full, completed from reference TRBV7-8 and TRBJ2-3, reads GAGVSQSPRYKVAKRGQDVALRCDPISGHVSLFWYQQALGQGPEFLTYFQNEAQLDKSGLPSDRFFAERPEGSVSTLKIQRTQQEDSAVYLCASSTRPQAGGRDTQYFGPGTRLTVL.

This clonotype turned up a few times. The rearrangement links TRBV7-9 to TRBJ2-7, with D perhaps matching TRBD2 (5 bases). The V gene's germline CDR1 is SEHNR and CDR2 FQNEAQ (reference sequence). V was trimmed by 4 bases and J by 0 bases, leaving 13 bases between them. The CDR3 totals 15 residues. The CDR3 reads CASSSFEGPSYEQYF. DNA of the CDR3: TGTGCCAGCAGCTCCTTTGAGGGTCCCTCCTACGAGCAGTACTTC.

The CDR3 spells CSAPINRAQETQYF. CDR3 in DNA: TGCAGTGCGCCGATTAACAGGGCCCAAGAGACCCAGTACTTC. The chain uses TRBV20-1 and TRBJ2-5, with D tentatively TRBD1 (6 bases). The CDR3 is 14 amino acids. Trimming cost V 6 bases and J 1 base, with 15 bases left between them. In germline, CDR1 is DFQATT, CDR2 SNEGSKA (reference sequence).

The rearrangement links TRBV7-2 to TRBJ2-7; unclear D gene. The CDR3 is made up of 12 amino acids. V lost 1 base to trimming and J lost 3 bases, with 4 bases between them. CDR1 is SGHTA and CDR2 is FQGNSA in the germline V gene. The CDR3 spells CASSLGYYEQYF. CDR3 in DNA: TGTGCCAGCAGCTTAGGATACTACGAGCAGTACTTC.

CDR3 loop: CASSLMGERAEAFF. CDR3 DNA: TGTGCCAGCAGTTTAATGGGGGAAAGGGCTGAAGCTTTCTTT. The gene calls are TRBV12-3 or TRBV12-4 and TRBJ1-1, with TRBD1 as a possible D gene (5 bases). CDR3 length equals 14 residues. The V end lost 2 bases, the J end lost 6 bases, and 13 bases lay between the germline ends.

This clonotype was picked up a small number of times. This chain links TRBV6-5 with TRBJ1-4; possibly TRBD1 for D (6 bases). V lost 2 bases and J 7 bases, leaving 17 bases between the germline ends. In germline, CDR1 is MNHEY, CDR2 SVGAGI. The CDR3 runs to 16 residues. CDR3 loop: CASSYGPGEIAEKLFF. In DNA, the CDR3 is TGTGCCAGCAGTTACGGACCAGGGGAAATCGCTGAAAAACTGTTTTTT.

The CDR3 loop reads CASRSNAGGYEQYF. The CDR3 nucleotides are TGTGCCAGTAGAAGCAATGCGGGGGGCTACGAGCAGTACTTC. The V and J genes are TRBV19 and TRBJ2-7; TRBD2 aligns across 8 bases. The length of the CDR3 is 14 residues. Per germline, CDR1 LNHDA and CDR2 SQIVND (reference sequence). The J segment lost 3 bases and the V segment lost 6 bases, leaving 7 bases of the junction unmatched.

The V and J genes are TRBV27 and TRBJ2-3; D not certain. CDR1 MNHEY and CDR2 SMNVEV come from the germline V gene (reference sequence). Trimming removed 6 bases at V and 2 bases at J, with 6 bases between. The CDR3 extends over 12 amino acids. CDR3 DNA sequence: TGTGCCAGCAGACACACCACAGATACGCAGTATTTT. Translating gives CASRHTTDTQYF.

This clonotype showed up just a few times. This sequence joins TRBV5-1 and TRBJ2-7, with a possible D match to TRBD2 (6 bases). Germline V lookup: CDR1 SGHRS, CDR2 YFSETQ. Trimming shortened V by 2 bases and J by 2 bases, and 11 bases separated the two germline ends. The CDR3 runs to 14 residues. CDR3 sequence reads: CASSLAGSPYEQYF. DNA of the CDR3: TGCGCCAGCAGCTTAGCGGGTTCGCCCTACGAGCAGTACTTC.

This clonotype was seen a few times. CDR3 bases: TGCGCCAGCAGCTCAGGGACTAGCGGAAGGGAAAACATTCAGTACTTC. Its translation is CASSSGTSGRENIQYF. V usage is TRBV5-1 and J usage is TRBJ2-4, with 11 positions matching TRBD2. CDR3 size: 16 residues. After removal of 3 bases from V and 5 bases from J, the junction contained 7 bases not matched to a gene. CDR1 is SGHRS, CDR2 YFSETQ, per germline.

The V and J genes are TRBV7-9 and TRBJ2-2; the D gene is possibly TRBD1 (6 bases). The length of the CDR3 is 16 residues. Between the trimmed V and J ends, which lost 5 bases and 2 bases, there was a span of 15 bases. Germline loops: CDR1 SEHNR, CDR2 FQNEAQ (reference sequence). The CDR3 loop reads CASSLQGMINTGELFF. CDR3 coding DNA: TGTGCCAGCAGCCTACAGGGAATGATTAACACCGGGGAGCTGTTTTTT.

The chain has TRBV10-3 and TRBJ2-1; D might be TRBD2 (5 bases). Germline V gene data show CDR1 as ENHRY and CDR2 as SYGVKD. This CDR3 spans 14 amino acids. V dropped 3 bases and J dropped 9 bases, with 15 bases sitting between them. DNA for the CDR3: TGTGCCATCAGTGACCGGGGTTTGTGGGCTGAGCAGTTCTTC. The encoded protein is CAISDRGLWAEQFF.

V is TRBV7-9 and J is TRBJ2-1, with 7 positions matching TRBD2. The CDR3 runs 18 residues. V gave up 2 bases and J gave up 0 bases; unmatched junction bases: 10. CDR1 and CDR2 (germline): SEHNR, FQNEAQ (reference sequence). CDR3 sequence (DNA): TGTGCCAGCAGCTTATTCGGCTCGCGGGAGAACTCCTACAATGAGCAGTTCTTC. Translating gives CASSLFGSRENSYNEQFF.